One sample yielded the 29 T cell receptor beta chains listed below, sequenced in a study of blood T cell repertoires in COVID-19. The table came from immunoSEQ multiplex PCR; TCRdb's copy has only in-frame clones and leaves some out. The sample consists of about 49,000 clones, 85% to 95% of them appearing once. The sequencing input was peripheral blood. The origin of the receptors is a human donor in a cohort sampled during active COVID-19.

The V gene is TRBV3-1 (or the pseudogene TRBV3-2), the J gene TRBJ2-7; 9 bases line up with TRBD2. CDR1 LGHDT and CDR2 YNNKEL come from the germline V gene (reference sequence). Trimming took 2 bases from V and 1 from J; bases not matched to a gene: 3. CDR3 length equals 15 residues. CDR3 region: CASSQSTSGSYEQYF. The CDR3 DNA reads TGTGCCAGCAGCCAAAGCACTAGCGGGTCCTACGAGCAGTACTTC.

This chain connects TRBV9 to TRBJ2-7, with 9 bases lining up with TRBD1. V trimming: 3 bases; J trimming: 5 bases; junction bases outside the gene matches: 9. The CDR3 consists of 15 residues. In germline, CDR1 is SGDLS, CDR2 YYNGEE. The DNA of the CDR3 is TGTGCCAGCAGCGGAACGGGACAGGGATTGGACGAGCAGTACTTC. Protein: CASSGTGQGLDEQYF.

This chain uses TRBV4-2 with TRBJ1-2, with a weak D call TRBD1 (5 bases). V lost 1 base and J 7 bases, leaving 13 bases between the germline ends. Germline-derived CDR1 and CDR2 are LGHNA and YNFKEQ. The CDR3 loop spans 14 amino acids. This CDR3 is CASSQVGQVRGYTF. The DNA for the CDR3 is TGTGCCAGCAGCCAAGTCGGACAAGTCCGTGGCTACACCTTC.

The V gene is TRBV30, the J gene TRBJ1-2; D is undetermined. CDR1 is GTSNPN and CDR2 is SVGIG in the germline V gene (reference sequence). There are 11 residues in the CDR3. Trimming took off 0 bases at V and 9 bases at J, with 8 bases between the two ends. The chain's CDR3 is CAWSVQISYTF. The CDR3 region has the DNA TGTGCCTGGAGTGTACAGATCAGCTACACCTTC.

V gene TRBV7-9 combines with J gene TRBJ2-3; D remains ambiguous. The V gene's germline CDR1 is SEHNR and CDR2 FQNEAQ (reference sequence). The CDR3 sequence is 13 residues long. The V end was cut by 2 bases, the J end by 3 bases, with 6 bases between. The CDR3 sequence is CASSLTDTDTQYF. The CDR3, as DNA: TGTGCCAGCAGCTTAACAGATACAGATACGCAGTATTTT. Filled out from reference TRBV7-9 and TRBJ2-3, the complete variable domain reads DTGVSQNPRHKITKRGQNVTFRCDPISEHNRLYWYRQTLGQGPEFLTYFQNEAQLEKSRLLSDRFSAERPKGSFSTLEIQRTEQGDSAMYLCASSLTDTDTQYFGPGTRLTVL.

The CDR3 reads CASSLRQGWEQYF. CDR3 nucleotides: TGTGCCAGCTCCCTTCGACAGGGCTGGGAGCAGTACTTC. J is TRBJ2-7 and V is TRBV18; TRBD1 matches 7 bases. This CDR3 comprises 13 residues. Trimming at V came to 6 bases and at J to 7 bases, leaving 9 bases not matched to a gene. Germline CDR1 KGHSH, CDR2 LQKENI.

The rearrangement joins TRBV28 to TRBJ2-1; 7 bases align to TRBD2. Losses at the gene ends were 5 bases for V and 8 bases for J; bases not matched to a gene: 9. There are 14 residues in the CDR3. Germline V CDR1 and CDR2: MDHEN, SYDVKM. DNA of the CDR3: TGTGCCAGCAGTGAAAGCGGGGCAGGAGATGAGCAGTTCTTC. Its translation is CASSESGAGDEQFF.

The gene calls are TRBV6-2 or TRBV6-3 and TRBJ2-7, with D possibly matching TRBD2 (5 bases). The CDR3 runs 20 residues. V shed 5 bases and J shed 4 bases, with 33 bases lying between them. Germline-derived CDR1 and CDR2 are MNHEY and SVGEGT. For the CDR3, the DNA is TGTGCCAGCAGTCCGCCTATAGGTCGTGGTCGGGATAAACAAAAATACGAGCAGTACTTC. It encodes CASSPPIGRGRDKQKYEQYF.

The gene calls are TRBV14 and TRBJ1-2; D may be TRBD1 (6 bases). Germline CDR1 reads SGHDN; CDR2 reads FVKESK. The V and J ends lost 4 bases and 3 bases respectively, with 9 bases between them. This CDR3 has 13 residues. CDR3 region: CASSRRQDYGYTF. The CDR3 DNA sequence: TGTGCCAGCAGCCGCCGACAGGACTATGGCTACACCTTC.

J is TRBJ2-4 and V is TRBV25-1; D not resolved. This CDR3 region has 17 residues. The germline gives CDR1 MGHDK, CDR2 SYGVNS. Trimming shortened V by 2 bases and J by 0 bases, and 14 bases separated the two germline ends. As DNA, the CDR3 is TGTGCCAGCAGTGAAGATGCGGTAGACTTAGCCAAAAACATTCAGTACTTC. It specifies CASSEDAVDLAKNIQYF.

The V call is TRBV5-4, the J call TRBJ2-5; TRBD2 agrees at 8 bases. Per the germline V gene, CDR1 is SGHNT and CDR2 is YYREEE (reference sequence). The CDR3 is 14 residues long. V gave up 4 bases and J gave up 7 bases; unmatched junction bases: 9. In DNA form, the CDR3 reads TGTGCCAGCAGCCCCCTGCGGGAGGAAGGGACCCAGTACTTC. Translating gives CASSPLREEGTQYF.

V and J are TRBV5-1 and TRBJ1-2; 9 bases are shared with TRBD1. CDR1 SGHRS and CDR2 YFSETQ come from the germline V gene. Losses at the gene ends were 2 bases for V and 7 bases for J; bases not matched to a gene: 9. This CDR3 has 15 residues. This chain's CDR3 is CASSFGDRESSGYTF. The CDR3 region has the DNA TGCGCCAGCAGCTTTGGGGACAGGGAATCGAGTGGCTACACCTTC.

The rearrangement uses TRBV4-3 and TRBJ1-3; tentative D call: TRBD1 (5 bases). The CDR3 extends over 15 amino acids. The germline gives CDR1 LGHNA, CDR2 YSLEER. V was trimmed by 0 bases and J by 5 bases, leaving 11 bases between them. The CDR3 nucleotides read TGCGCCAGCAGCCAAGATACCGACAGAAGAAACACCATATATTTT. This translates into CASSQDTDRRNTIYF.

This rearrangement joins TRBV6-6 to TRBJ2-3, with 14 bases identical to TRBD2. The CDR3 is 16 amino acids. CDR1 is MNHNY and CDR2 is SVGAGI in the germline V gene (reference sequence). Losses at the gene ends were 4 bases for V and 6 bases for J; bases not matched to a gene: 6. Written as DNA, the CDR3 is TGTGCCAGCAGTTTGACTAGCGGGAGGGCCGGCGATACGCAGTATTTT. Translated: CASSLTSGRAGDTQYF.

The rearrangement links TRBV30 to TRBJ2-5; the match to TRBD1 covers 7 bases. V shed 0 bases and J 3 bases; nucleotides not matched to a gene: 1. This CDR3 is built from 13 residues. The germline CDR1 and CDR2 sequences are GTSNPN and SVGIG (reference sequence). The CDR3 region has the DNA TGTGCCTGGAGTGTCACAGGGGAAGAGACCCAGTACTTC. Its protein is CAWSVTGEETQYF.

This chain joins TRBV15 and TRBJ1-1; D may be TRBD1 (5 bases). Deletions cut 0 bases from V and 7 bases from J, with 9 bases between. This CDR3 region has 13 residues. The germline V gene has CDR1 LNHNV and CDR2 YYDKDF (reference sequence). The CDR3 is CATSRDRRGEAFF. DNA for the CDR3: TGTGCCACCAGCAGAGATAGGAGGGGTGAAGCTTTCTTT.

The J gene is TRBJ1-1, the V gene TRBV3-1 (or the pseudogene TRBV3-2); no clear D gene. CDR1 and CDR2 from the germline V gene are LGHDT and YNNKEL (reference sequence). CDR3 length: 16 residues. The V gene lost 0 bases and the J gene lost 6 bases, with 17 bases spanning the gap. CDR3: CASSQEGNGGDPEAFF. As DNA, the CDR3 is TGTGCCAGCAGCCAAGAGGGGAATGGAGGCGACCCTGAAGCTTTCTTT.

The rearrangement uses TRBV3-1 (or the pseudogene TRBV3-2) and TRBJ2-2; D is uncertain. The CDR3 length is 13 residues. Trimming took off 0 bases at V and 7 bases at J, with 6 bases between the two ends. Germline CDR1 and CDR2: LGHDT and YNNKEL (reference sequence). DNA for the CDR3: TGTGCCAGCAGCCAAGACCCACACGGGGAGCTGTTTTTT. Translating it yields CASSQDPHGELFF.

This rearrangement joins TRBV5-4 to TRBJ2-7; D is possibly TRBD2 (7 bases). There are 15 residues in the CDR3. Trimming removed 1 base from V and 3 bases from J, with 14 bases in between. Germline values: CDR1 SGHNT, CDR2 YYREEE (reference sequence). CDR3 amino acids: CASSLSGGAGYEQYF. In nucleotides, the CDR3 is TGTGCCAGCAGCTTGTCGGGGGGCGCAGGCTACGAGCAGTACTTC.

The chain employs TRBV28 and TRBJ2-2; tentative D call: TRBD2 (6 bases). Germline V gives CDR1 MDHEN, CDR2 SYDVKM. This CDR3 has 17 residues. V lost 1 base and J 0 bases, leaving 12 bases between the germline ends. The CDR3, as DNA: TGTGCCAGCAGTTTATCTCCGGGAGCCCCGAACACCGGGGAGCTGTTTTTT. Translation: CASSLSPGAPNTGELFF.

The chain couples TRBV28 to TRBJ1-2, with a possible D match to TRBD1 (5 bases). Germline assignment: CDR1 MDHEN and CDR2 SYDVKM. V dropped 6 bases and J dropped 4 bases, with 12 bases sitting between them. The CDR3 extends over 13 amino acids. This CDR3 is CASSRLGAYGYTF. The CDR3 region has the DNA TGTGCCAGCAGCAGGCTAGGGGCCTATGGCTACACCTTC.

The chain employs TRBV19 and TRBJ2-1, with TRBD2 identical over 11 bases. This CDR3 has 16 residues. CDR1 and CDR2 from the germline V gene are LNHDA and SQIVND (reference sequence). The V gene end was trimmed by 4 bases and the J gene end by 6 bases; junction bases not matched to a gene: 8. CDR3 loop: CASSTTSGGPSNEQFF. The CDR3, as DNA: TGTGCCAGTAGTACAACTAGCGGGGGACCTTCCAATGAGCAGTTCTTC.

This clone was seen a single time. The rearrangement links TRBV19 to TRBJ1-2, with a possible D match to TRBD1 (6 bases). Germline V gives CDR1 LNHDA, CDR2 SQIVND (reference sequence). V was cut by 11 bases and J by 8 bases, with 27 bases left in between. This CDR3 has 15 residues. The CDR3 sequence: CASRGGPRGTIGYTF. DNA for the CDR3: TGTGCCTCAAGGGGAGGGCCTAGGGGGACTATCGGCTACACCTTC. The variable domain in full, with the rest retrieved from reference TRBV19 and TRBJ1-2, is DGGITQSPKYLFRKEGQNVTLSCEQNLNHDAMYWYRQDPGQGLRLIYYSQIVNDFQKGDIAEGYSVSREKKESFPLTVTSAQKNPTAFYLCASRGGPRGTIGYTFGSGTRLTVV.

This chain uses TRBV6-1 with TRBJ1-4, with TRBD1 as a possible D gene (5 bases). The V gene lost 0 bases and the J gene lost 6 bases, with 11 bases spanning the gap. From germline, CDR1 is MNHNS and CDR2 SASEGT. The CDR3 runs to 15 residues. The chain's CDR3 is CASSEAGGVDEKLFF. Written as DNA, the CDR3 is TGTGCCAGCAGTGAAGCCGGGGGGGTAGATGAAAAACTGTTTTTT.

V usage is TRBV5-1 and J usage is TRBJ2-3, with D tentatively TRBD1 (6 bases). This CDR3 contains 15 residues. Germline values: CDR1 SGHRS, CDR2 YFSETQ. V lost 2 bases to trimming and J lost 2 bases, with 12 bases between them. The CDR3 DNA is TGCGCCAGCAGCTTCGGGACAAGCCTCACAGATACGCAGTATTTT. Amino acid sequence: CASSFGTSLTDTQYF.

This chain links TRBV7-2 with TRBJ2-7; no firm D call. The CDR3 length is 14 residues. Looked up from germline, CDR1 is SGHTA and CDR2 is FQGNSA. Trimming stripped 5 bases from V and 3 bases from J, with 14 bases between. CDR3 region: CASSPVLGHYEQYF. The CDR3 coding sequence is TGTGCCAGCAGCCCCGTTTTGGGCCACTACGAGCAGTACTTC.

The chain joins TRBV7-2 to TRBJ1-4; 7 bases fit TRBD1. The CDR3 runs to 14 residues. The ends lost 1 base at V and 8 bases at J; junction bases unmatched: 4. Germline values: CDR1 SGHTA, CDR2 FQGNSA. The CDR3 DNA is TGTGCCAGCAGCTTAGGGAGGGGGCGGGAAAAACTGTTTTTT. Its translation is CASSLGRGREKLFF.

The CDR3 sequence: CAISDVQGNEQFF. CDR3 DNA: TGTGCCATCAGTGACGTACAGGGCAATGAGCAGTTCTTC. The V call is TRBV10-3, the J call TRBJ2-1; D is possibly TRBD1 (6 bases). The germline V and J ends were trimmed by 3 bases and 6 bases, with 9 bases remaining between them. Germline V gives CDR1 ENHRY, CDR2 SYGVKD. The CDR3 loop spans 13 amino acids.

The J gene is TRBJ1-4, the V gene TRBV5-4, with a tentative D call TRBD1 (5 bases). The CDR3 consists of 15 residues. Trimming cost V 4 bases and J 8 bases, with 18 bases left between them. CDR1 is SGHNT and CDR2 is YYREEE in the germline V gene (reference sequence). The CDR3 sequence is CASSDRTREGEKLFF. The CDR3 DNA reads as TGTGCCAGCAGCGACCGGACCCGGGAGGGGGAAAAACTGTTTTTT.